The source of this T cell receptor beta chain is a study of tumor and adjacent non-tumor tissue in lung cancer. Study information: Stage I to III disease affected approximately 11 men and about five women aged roughly 31 to 85.

TCRbeta libraries were built with three rounds of nested PCR, modified from ARM-PCR. Using its own MiXCR run on the multiplex PCR reads, TCRdb lists one record per CDR3 protein. The profile shows approximately 66,000 distinct CDR3 sequences, over 60% of them singletons. A note on this clonotype: The antigen is unknown. One base away lies a much larger clone, so this may be a sequencing read error.

General study results and limits: TCR diversity was significantly greater in tumor than normal lung tissue. Top 100 clones took a larger repertoire share in normal lung.

The template was RNA from unsorted bulk tissue. This non-tumor lung sample came from over 3 cm beyond the tumor edge. The sequence was obtained from a man in his 70s with non-small cell lung cancer. Sequenced sample: distant non-tumor lung tissue.

This chain's CDR3 is CASSLGGAGDEQFF. CDR3 nucleotides: TGTGCCAGCAGCTTAGGCGGGGCCGGCGATGAGCAGTTCTTC. The V gene is TRBV7-8, the J gene TRBJ2-1; weak D call: TRBD2 (6 bases). The CDR3 spans 14 residues. V lost 1 base, J lost 8 bases, and 12 bases lay in between. Germline V gene data show CDR1 as SGHVS and CDR2 as FQNEAQ.